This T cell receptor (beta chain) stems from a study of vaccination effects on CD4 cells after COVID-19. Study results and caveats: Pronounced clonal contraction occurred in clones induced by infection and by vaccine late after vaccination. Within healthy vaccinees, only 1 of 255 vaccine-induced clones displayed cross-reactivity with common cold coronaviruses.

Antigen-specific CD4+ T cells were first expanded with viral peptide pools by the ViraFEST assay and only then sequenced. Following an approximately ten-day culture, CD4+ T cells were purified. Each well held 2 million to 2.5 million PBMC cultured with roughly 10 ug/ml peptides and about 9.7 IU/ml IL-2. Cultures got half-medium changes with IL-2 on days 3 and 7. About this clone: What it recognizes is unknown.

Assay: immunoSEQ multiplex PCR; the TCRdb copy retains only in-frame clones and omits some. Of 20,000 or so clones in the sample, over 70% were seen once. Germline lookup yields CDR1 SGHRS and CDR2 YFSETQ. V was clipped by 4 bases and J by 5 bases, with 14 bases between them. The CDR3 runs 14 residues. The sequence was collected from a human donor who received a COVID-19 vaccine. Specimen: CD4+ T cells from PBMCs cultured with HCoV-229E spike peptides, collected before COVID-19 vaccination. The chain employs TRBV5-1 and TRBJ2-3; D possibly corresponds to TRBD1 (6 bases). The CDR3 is CASSPVGAVDTQYF. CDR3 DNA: TGCGCCAGCAGCCCTGTGGGGGCTGTAGATACGCAGTATTTT. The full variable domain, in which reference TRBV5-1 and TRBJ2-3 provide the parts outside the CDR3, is KAGVTQTPRYLIKTRGQQVTLSCSPISGHRSVSWYQQTPGQGLQFLFEYFSETQRNKGNFPGRFSGRQFSNSRSEMNVSTLELGDSALYLCASSPVGAVDTQYFGPGTRLTVL.